This T cell receptor (beta chain) originates from a study of identical twins. The CDR3 loop spans 13 amino acids. Trimming cost V 9 bases and J 9 bases; bases outside gene matches: 9. Germline assignment: CDR1 SGHRS and CDR2 YFSETQ. TCRdb reprocessed the 5' RACE reads via MiXCR and lists one record per CDR3 protein. Of under 800,000 distinct CDR3 sequences in the sample, around 21% were seen once. Study-level results: With monozygotic twins, out-of-frame TCR alpha sharing exceeded what models estimated.

Points on this clonotype: No antigen is known for it.

In addition, the sample was reused for a study of T cells expressing NK-cell markers. From that report: One of the eight sequenced donors was seronegative, whereas the other seven were HCMV-seropositive. The dominant NKG2C+ clonotypes represented about 1.0-7.5% of CD8+ T cells in more than five donors. Once again these clonotypes came out on top in the CD3+CD56-NKG2C+ fraction of several donors.

Specimen: PBMCs. The source is a woman under 30 in good health. The rearrangement links TRBV5-1 to TRBJ2-1, with 10 bases lining up with TRBD2. CDR3 in DNA: TGCGCCACCACCGGGACTAGCGTGGGTGAGCAGTTCTTC. Its protein is CATTGTSVGEQFF. Filled out from reference TRBV5-1 and TRBJ2-1, the complete variable domain reads KAGVTQTPRYLIKTRGQQVTLSCSPISGHRSVSWYQQTPGQGLQFLFEYFSETQRNKGNFPGRFSGRQFSNSRSEMNVSTLELGDSALYLCATTGTSVGEQFFGPGTRLTVL.